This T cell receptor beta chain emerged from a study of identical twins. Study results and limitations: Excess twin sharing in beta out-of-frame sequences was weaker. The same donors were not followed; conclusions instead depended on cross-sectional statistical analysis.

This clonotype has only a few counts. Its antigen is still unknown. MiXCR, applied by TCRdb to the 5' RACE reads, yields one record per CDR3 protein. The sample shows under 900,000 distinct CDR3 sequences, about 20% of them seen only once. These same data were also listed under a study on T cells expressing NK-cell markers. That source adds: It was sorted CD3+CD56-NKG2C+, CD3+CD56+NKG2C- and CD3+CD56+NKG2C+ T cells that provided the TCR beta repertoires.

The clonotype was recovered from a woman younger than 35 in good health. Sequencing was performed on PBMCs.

The CDR3 DNA follows: TGCAGTGCTGCCTCTAGCGGGTCAACTCGTGATACGCAGTATTTT. Its protein product is CSAASSGSTRDTQYF. V gene TRBV20-1 combines with J gene TRBJ2-3, with 8 bases that match TRBD2. This CDR3 contains 15 residues. V gave up 5 bases and J gave up 6 bases; unmatched junction bases: 13. CDR1 is DFQATT and CDR2 is SNEGSKA in the germline V gene (reference sequence).